Below are 20 T cell receptor beta chains sequenced from a single sample in a study of beta chain features in type 1 diabetes. TCRB transcripts that were expressed got sequenced, as all of the isolated RNA had been reverse transcribed. The method was immunoSEQ multiplex PCR; TCRdb's version includes in-frame clones alone and lacks a portion of them. Counted here are 400,000 to 500,000 clones, roughly 13% occurring once; the ten biggest clones make up 0.035% to 0.04%. Sequenced sample: naive CD4+ T cells from blood. The receptors shown here come from a man under 40 in good health.

This clone occurred many times. The genes are TRBV9 and TRBJ2-7; the match to TRBD1 covers 7 bases. J was trimmed by 4 bases and V by 4 bases; bases with no gene match: 5. CDR1 and CDR2 from the germline V gene are SGDLS and YYNGEE. This CDR3 region has 13 residues. CDR3 residues: CASSPGTEYEQYF. Written as DNA, the CDR3 is TGTGCCAGCAGCCCCGGGACAGAATACGAGCAGTACTTC.

CDR3 sequence reads: CASSLTIQGEQFF. The CDR3 nucleotides read TGTGCCAGCAGCTTAACAATCCAAGGGGAGCAGTTCTTC. The chain recombines TRBV7-9 with TRBJ2-1; D is unresolved. Germline V gene sequence: CDR1 SEHNR, CDR2 FQNEAQ (reference sequence). The ends were cut back, 2 bases at V and 10 bases at J, with 12 bases in the middle. CDR3 size: 13 residues.

V is TRBV18 and J is TRBJ2-1, with D perhaps matching TRBD1 (5 bases). There are 15 residues in the CDR3. Germline V gene data show CDR1 as KGHSH and CDR2 as LQKENI. V was pared by 6 bases and J by 2 bases, with 14 bases between. The CDR3 DNA follows: TGTGCCAGCTCGCACCAGGGTAAGACCTACAATGAGCAGTTCTTC. It codes for CASSHQGKTYNEQFF.

The chain has TRBV10-2 and TRBJ2-7; no clear D gene. With 4 bases removed from V and 2 bases from J, the gap between germline ends came to 3 bases. Germline lookup yields CDR1 WSHSY and CDR2 SAAADI. The CDR3 consists of 11 residues. The CDR3 here is CASSATYEQYF. CDR3 coding DNA: TGCGCCAGCAGTGCCACCTACGAGCAGTACTTC.

This clone was counted between two and nine times. The chain joins TRBV12-5 to TRBJ2-7; weak D call: TRBD2 (6 bases). The germline V gene has CDR1 LGHNT and CDR2 FRNRAP. The CDR3 loop spans 13 amino acids. V lost 1 base and J lost 3, with 7 bases in between. The CDR3 DNA reads TGTGCTAGTGGTTTGGCCGGGGGCTACGAGCAGTACTTC. This codes for CASGLAGGYEQYF.

The chain uses TRBV29-1 and TRBJ2-5; either TRBD1 or TRBD2 may fit D (5 bases each). The CDR3 is made up of 12 amino acids. With 4 bases removed from V and 9 bases from J, the gap between germline ends came to 15 bases. Germline CDR1 is SQVTM and CDR2 is ANQGSEA. The CDR3, as DNA: TGCAGCGTTGCGGACGCGCTGGGGGCCCAGTACTTC. As protein: CSVADALGAQYF.

This clone has a handful of counts. The chain couples TRBV30 to TRBJ2-5; D perhaps matches TRBD1 (5 bases). CDR3 length equals 10 residues. Germline loops: CDR1 GTSNPN, CDR2 SVGIG (reference sequence). Trimming took 2 bases from V and 7 from J, leaving 5 bases between them. The CDR3 DNA reads TGTGCCTGGAGTCAGGGGACCCAGTACTTC. Its protein is CAWSQGTQYF.

This clone has just a few counts. The CDR3 is CASRGQGHGYTF. The CDR3 DNA reads TGTGCCAGCAGGGGACAGGGGCATGGCTACACCTTC. The J gene is TRBJ1-2, the V gene TRBV25-1; TRBD1 aligns across 10 bases. The CDR3 is made up of 12 amino acids. J gave up 6 bases and V 6 bases, and 1 base lay outside the gene matches. Germline V gene data show CDR1 as MGHDK and CDR2 as SYGVNS.

J is TRBJ2-5 and V is TRBV30; D remains unclear. Trimming took 0 bases from V and 1 from J, leaving 9 bases between them. This CDR3 has 14 residues. CDR1 is GTSNPN and CDR2 is SVGIG in the germline V gene (reference sequence). CDR3 sequence reads: CAWSVGAVQETQYF. CDR3 nucleotides: TGTGCCTGGAGTGTAGGAGCCGTCCAAGAGACCCAGTACTTC.

This clone came up many times. J is TRBJ2-5 and V is TRBV7-9, with unresolved D. Germline V gene sequence: CDR1 SEHNR, CDR2 FQNEAQ (reference sequence). The ends were cut back, 2 bases at V and 1 base at J, with 5 bases in the middle. There are 13 residues in the CDR3. The CDR3 sequence: CASSLRAQETQYF. CDR3 sequence (DNA): TGTGCCAGCAGCTTAAGAGCCCAAGAGACCCAGTACTTC.

This clone was seen more than once but under ten times. The genes are TRBV29-1 and TRBJ1-1; 9 nucleotides align to TRBD1. V was clipped by 7 bases and J by 1 base; unmatched bases: 7. Germline values: CDR1 SQVTM, CDR2 ANQGSEA. This CDR3 has 14 amino acids. This CDR3 reads CSGGPGQGNTEAFF. CDR3 sequence (DNA): TGCAGCGGGGGCCCGGGACAGGGGAACACTGAAGCTTTCTTT.

This clone was counted between two and nine times. The chain recombines TRBV10-3 with TRBJ1-2; 9 bases agree with TRBD1. J gave up 7 bases and V 0 bases, and 3 bases lay outside the gene matches. This CDR3 comprises 14 residues. Germline V lookup: CDR1 ENHRY, CDR2 SYGVKD. CDR3 coding DNA: TGTGCCATCAGTGAGTCGGGACAGGGAAGTGGCTACACCTTC. Its translation is CAISESGQGSGYTF.

The genes are TRBV30 and TRBJ2-1, with D tentatively TRBD1 (6 bases). The ends were cut back, 3 bases at V and 7 bases at J, with 7 bases in the middle. CDR3 length: 11 residues. The germline CDR1 and CDR2 sequences are GTSNPN and SVGIG (reference sequence). The CDR3 sequence: CAWSQGNEQFF. In nucleotides, the CDR3 is TGTGCCTGGAGCCAGGGGAATGAGCAGTTCTTC.

Remarks on this clone: Compared with germline, one end of the junction differs, possibly owing to a read error. The rearrangement uses TRBV7-2 and TRBJ2-1; 8 bases agree with TRBD2. The CDR3 contains 18 residues. The germline CDR1 and CDR2 sequences are SGHTA and FQGNSA. The CDR3 loop reads CASSSYSWGLAGNNEQIF. CDR3 sequence (DNA): TGTGCCAGCAGCTCCTATTCGTGGGGGCTAGCGGGTAACAATGAGCAGATCTTC.

V is TRBV2 and J is TRBJ1-2, with unresolved D. Germline loops: CDR1 SNHLY, CDR2 FYNNEI. The CDR3 loop spans 12 amino acids. V was pared by 5 bases and J by 9 bases, with 13 bases between. CDR3 nucleotides: TGTGCCAGCAGTCCACACTCGGGGAGCTACACCTTC. Translation gives CASSPHSGSYTF.

This clone was seen only a few times. The genes are TRBV18 and TRBJ2-2, with no clear D. Trimming took off 6 bases at V and 2 bases at J, with 7 bases between the two ends. Germline values: CDR1 KGHSH, CDR2 LQKENI. The CDR3 length is 13 residues. The DNA for the CDR3 is TGTGCCAGCTCCCGAGATAACACCGGGGAGCTGTTTTTT. This gives the protein CASSRDNTGELFF. The variable domain in full, completed from reference TRBV18 and TRBJ2-2, reads NAGVMQNPRHLVRRRGQEARLRCSPMKGHSHVYWYRQLPEEGLKFMVYLQKENIIDESGMPKERFSAEFPKEGPSILRIQQVVRGDSAAYFCASSRDNTGELFFGEGSRLTVL.

This clone was found a few times. V gene TRBV9 combines with J gene TRBJ1-2; D is possibly TRBD1 (6 bases). Trimming cost V 2 bases and J 0 bases, with 11 bases left between them. The CDR3 extends over 15 amino acids. Germline V gene data show CDR1 as SGDLS and CDR2 as YYNGEE. CDR3 region: CASSVTGRANYGYTF. Here the CDR3 DNA reads TGTGCCAGCAGCGTGACAGGCAGGGCTAACTATGGCTACACCTTC.

This clone was observed a few times. The CDR3 bases are TGTGCCAGCAGTGAAGCTGGGACAGGGAGTTCCTACGAGCAGTACTTC. Translated: CASSEAGTGSSYEQYF. This chain joins TRBV25-1 and TRBJ2-7; 9 nucleotides match TRBD1. CDR1 and CDR2 from the germline V gene are MGHDK and SYGVNS. The CDR3 has 16 residues. With 2 bases clipped from V and 1 base from J, the junction kept 6 bases outside the gene matches.

V usage is TRBV4-3 and J usage is TRBJ2-1, with 12 bases fitting TRBD2. The germline V gene encodes CDR1 LGHNA and CDR2 YSLEER. Trimming removed 0 bases from V and 15 bases from J; junction bases left unmatched: 9. The CDR3 extends over 15 amino acids. As DNA, the CDR3 is TGCGCCAGCAGCCAAGATGCGGCTAGCGGGGGGGCTCTGTTCTTC. Its translation is CASSQDAASGGALFF.

The V and J genes are TRBV5-1 and TRBJ1-6; D is possibly TRBD1 (6 bases). Germline CDR1 reads SGHRS; CDR2 reads YFSETQ. The ends were cut back, 4 bases at V and 4 bases at J, with 15 bases in the middle. The CDR3 length is 16 residues. DNA of the CDR3: TGCGCCAGCAGCGCGACAGGAGCCCAATATAATTCACCCCTCCACTTT. It is translated as CASSATGAQYNSPLHF.